A single sample is the source of the 17 T cell receptor beta chains below, sequenced in a study of CD8+ T cells in alopecia areata. Treatment defined: oral pan-JAK inhibitor, 5-10 mg twice daily. RNA extraction was followed by reverse transcription into cDNA, which acted as the sequencing template. Only in-frame clones appear in the TCRdb table, and some are missing; sequencing was by immunoSEQ multiplex PCR. The sample consists of over 150,000 clones, around 60% of them appearing once. The starting material was CD4+ T cells sorted from blood, obtained at week 24, from a patient treated with tofacitinib. The source is a human donor with alopecia areata.

The rearrangement joins TRBV4-2 to TRBJ1-6; 8 nucleotides agree with TRBD1. This CDR3 has 14 amino acids. Trimming took 4 bases from V and 5 from J; bases not matched to a gene: 1. Germline V gives CDR1 LGHNA, CDR2 YNFKEQ. The CDR3 DNA follows: TGTGCCAGCAGCCCGACAGGGGATAATTCACCCCTCCACTTT. Translated: CASSPTGDNSPLHF.

This clone showed up just a few times. The V call is TRBV30, the J call TRBJ1-2; D possibly corresponds to TRBD1 (5 bases). The germline V and J ends were trimmed by 8 bases and 3 bases, with 10 bases remaining between them. The germline gives CDR1 GTSNPN, CDR2 SVGIG (reference sequence). This CDR3 spans 11 amino acids. The chain's CDR3 is CAGTMYYGYTF. The CDR3 DNA follows: TGTGCCGGGACGATGTACTATGGCTACACCTTC.

The V gene is TRBV30, the J gene TRBJ2-5; 13 bases match TRBD2. With V trimmed by 5 bases and J by 5 bases, 8 bases remained unmatched. The CDR3 consists of 15 residues. Germline V lookup: CDR1 GTSNPN, CDR2 SVGIG (reference sequence). The CDR3 DNA reads as TGTGCCTGGGCTACTAGCGGGGGGGCCTGGGAGACCCAGTACTTC. It encodes CAWATSGGAWETQYF.

This clone has a handful of counts. Other nucleotide sequences in the sample specify the same CDR3. The chain couples TRBV29-1 to TRBJ1-2, with a tentative D call TRBD1 (5 bases). V lost 6 bases to trimming and J lost 4 bases, with 12 bases between them. The CDR3 is 12 amino acids. Germline V gives CDR1 SQVTM, CDR2 ANQGSEA. CDR3 DNA: TGCAGCGTGGAGGGGCAAGGCTATGGCTACACCTTC. This sequence encodes CSVEGQGYGYTF.

V is TRBV4-1 and J is TRBJ1-1; D is undetermined. The CDR3 covers 16 residues. The ends were cut back, 0 bases at V and 0 bases at J, with 11 bases in the middle. Germline V gene lookup returns CDR1 MGHRA and CDR2 YSYEKL. Written as DNA, the CDR3 is TGCGCCAGCAGCCAAGATGCCGCCAGTTTGAACACTGAAGCTTTCTTT. Its translation: CASSQDAASLNTEAFF.

The genes are TRBV10-3 and TRBJ1-1; no reliable D call. Germline CDR1 and CDR2: ENHRY and SYGVKD. The CDR3 consists of 11 residues. V was trimmed by 9 bases and J by 1 base, leaving 6 bases between them. CDR3 coding DNA: TGTGCCATTAGATCGAACACTGAAGCTTTCTTT. Its protein product is CAIRSNTEAFF.

This clone appeared a single time. The rearrangement joins TRBV7-2 to TRBJ2-7, with 8 bases that match TRBD1. CDR3 length: 16 residues. Trimming removed 1 base from V and 0 bases from J; junction bases left unmatched: 5. Germline assignment: CDR1 SGHTA and CDR2 FQGNSA. CDR3 region: CASSLEGTGLSYEQYF. CDR3 nucleotide sequence: TGTGCCAGCAGCTTAGAAGGGACAGGACTCTCCTACGAGCAGTACTTC. Full variable domain (remainder filled in from reference TRBV7-2 and TRBJ2-7): GAGVSQSPSNKVTEKGKDVELRCDPISGHTALYWYRQSLGQGLEFLIYFQGNSAPDKSGLPSDRFSAERTGGSVSTLTIQRTQQEDSAVYLCASSLEGTGLSYEQYFGPGTRLTVT.

This clone has only one observation. The rearrangement joins TRBV4-2 to TRBJ2-7, with TRBD1 matching over 8 bases. The CDR3 has 15 residues. Germline CDR1 and CDR2: LGHNA and YNFKEQ. After removal of 1 base from V and 3 bases from J, the junction contained 5 bases not matched to a gene. CDR3 DNA: TGTGCCAGCAGCCAAGCCGTACAGGGGGACTACGAGCAGTACTTC. Protein product: CASSQAVQGDYEQYF.

The chain joins TRBV5-6 to TRBJ1-4; 7 bases are a match to TRBD1. V lost 4 bases to trimming and J lost 4 bases; unmatched junction nucleotides: 4. CDR3 size: 14 residues. CDR1 SGHDT and CDR2 YYEEEE come from the germline V gene. The chain's CDR3 is CASSRQGFNEKLFF. CDR3 bases: TGTGCCAGCAGCCGACAGGGATTTAATGAAAAACTGTTTTTT.

V is TRBV30 and J is TRBJ1-3, with D possibly TRBD1 on 6 matching bases. V gave up 2 bases and J gave up 0 bases, with 14 bases separating them. The CDR3 is made up of 16 amino acids. CDR1 and CDR2 from the germline V gene are GTSNPN and SVGIG (reference sequence). CDR3 coding DNA: TGTGCCTGGAGTCTTAAGGGGGGCGGCTCTGGAAACACCATATATTTT. Its protein product is CAWSLKGGGSGNTIYF.

This clone came up a few times. The CDR3 coding sequence is TGTGCCAGCAGCGTAGGACTAGCGGATTACTACGAGCAGTACTTC. Translated: CASSVGLADYYEQYF. The V gene is TRBV9, the J gene TRBJ2-7; 9 bases are shared with TRBD2. V was pared by 0 bases and J by 3 bases, with 4 bases of the junction left unmatched. CDR3 length: 15 residues. The V gene's germline CDR1 is SGDLS and CDR2 YYNGEE.

This clone has only a few counts. The sample holds other DNA sequences that translate to the same CDR3. The chain links TRBV30 to TRBJ1-1; D gene ambiguous. This CDR3 is 11 amino acids long. V was cut by 1 base and J by 5 bases, with 5 bases left in between. Per germline, CDR1 GTSNPN and CDR2 SVGIG (reference sequence). CDR3 sequence: CAWSAETEAFF. CDR3 sequence (DNA): TGTGCCTGGAGTGCGGAAACTGAAGCTTTCTTT.

The genes are TRBV30 and TRBJ1-2; D is undetermined. Germline lookup yields CDR1 GTSNPN and CDR2 SVGIG (reference sequence). CDR3 length: 11 amino acids. Trimming left V 4 bases short and J 8 bases short, with 11 bases between. DNA for the CDR3: TGTGCCTGGACGCCCACCCGGGGCTACACCTTC. Translation gives CAWTPTRGYTF.

The chain combines TRBV2 with TRBJ1-6; the match to TRBD1 covers 8 bases. This CDR3 contains 15 residues. CDR1 is SNHLY, CDR2 FYNNEI, per germline. The trim removed 6 bases at V and 8 bases at J, leaving 9 bases unmatched. CDR3 region: CASRDDRGYDSPLHF. CDR3 in DNA: TGTGCCAGCAGGGATGACAGGGGATACGATTCACCCCTCCACTTT.

Ten or more counts support this clone. The chain uses TRBV6-6 and TRBJ1-4; possibly TRBD1 for D (6 bases). Per germline, CDR1 MNHNY and CDR2 SVGAGI (reference sequence). The CDR3 runs 14 residues. V was shortened by 5 bases and J by 8 bases, with 15 bases between the two germline ends. The CDR3 nucleotides are TGTGCCAGCAGTCCGGAGGGGGGGCACGAAAAACTGTTTTTT. It codes for CASSPEGGHEKLFF.

The chain is built from TRBV27 and TRBJ2-5, with D maybe TRBD2 (6 bases). This CDR3 contains 16 residues. CDR1 and CDR2 (germline): MNHEY, SMNVEV (reference sequence). V was clipped by 0 bases and J by 5 bases, with 16 bases between them. CDR3 sequence (DNA): TGTGCCAGCAGTTTATCGCCTAGCGCGACAACGGAGACCCAGTACTTC. Its protein is CASSLSPSATTETQYF.

V usage is TRBV9 and J usage is TRBJ1-6; possible D gene TRBD1, 5 bases. Looked up from germline, CDR1 is SGDLS and CDR2 is YYNGEE. The V end lost 3 bases, the J end lost 6 bases, and 16 bases lay between the germline ends. The CDR3 runs to 16 residues. The CDR3 reads CASSARGAGPNSPLHF. Here the CDR3 DNA reads TGTGCCAGCAGCGCCCGGGGTGCAGGGCCTAATTCACCCCTCCACTTT.